The 10 T cell receptor beta chains in this list originate from one sample, sequenced in a study of cytomegalovirus exposure and HLA in healthy donors. Produced via immunoSEQ multiplex PCR; TCRdb's table is partial and in-frame only. The sample yields roughly 310,000 clones, approximately 86% seen once. What was sequenced was PBMCs. Receptor source: a man aged 25-45 years in good health and CMV-seronegative.

The count of this clone is one. The chain has TRBV27 and TRBJ1-4, with D perhaps TRBD1 (6 bases). V lost 8 bases, J lost 0 bases, and 28 bases lay in between. Germline V CDR1 and CDR2: MNHEY, SMNVEV (reference sequence). There are 20 residues in the CDR3. The CDR3: CASATEGPPGHYATNEKLFF. CDR3 nucleotides: TGTGCCAGCGCGACCGAGGGCCCCCCGGGACACTATGCAACTAATGAAAAACTGTTTTTT.

J is TRBJ1-6 and V is TRBV19; no clear D gene. Germline lookup yields CDR1 LNHDA and CDR2 SQIVND (reference sequence). This CDR3 has 15 residues. V was cut by 4 bases and J by 3 bases, with 10 bases left in between. CDR3 residues: CASSKTGNYNSPLHF. CDR3 in DNA: TGTGCCAGTAGTAAGACGGGAAACTATAATTCACCCCTCCACTTT.

The V call is TRBV7-6, the J call TRBJ2-5; a weak D match, TRBD1 (6 bases). Germline assignment: CDR1 SGHVS and CDR2 FNYEAQ. The CDR3 contains 14 residues. V was trimmed by 4 bases and J by 5 bases, leaving 14 bases between them. The CDR3 loop reads CASSSGQPPETQYF. For the CDR3, the DNA is TGTGCCAGCAGCTCTGGACAGCCCCCTGAGACCCAGTACTTC.

The chain has TRBV5-6 and TRBJ2-3, with D possibly TRBD2 on 5 matching bases. CDR1 is SGHDT and CDR2 is YYEEEE in the germline V gene. This CDR3 contains 19 residues. V was clipped by 4 bases and J by 0 bases, with 24 bases between them. CDR3 in DNA: TGTGCCAGCAGCACGGGGAAGTCCGTAGATCCTACTAGCACAGATACGCAGTATTTT. Encoded protein: CASSTGKSVDPTSTDTQYF.

This clone was observed a few times. The chain joins TRBV7-9 to TRBJ2-5; 10 bases align to TRBD1. Germline CDR1 SEHNR, CDR2 FQNEAQ (reference sequence). The J segment lost 7 bases and the V segment lost 5 bases, leaving 7 bases of the junction unmatched. The CDR3 sequence is 14 residues long. The CDR3 is CASSLTGGVVTQYF. The CDR3 DNA reads TGTGCCAGCAGCCTGACAGGGGGCGTCGTGACCCAGTACTTC.

The V gene is TRBV7-9, the J gene TRBJ2-3, with 9 positions matching TRBD1. The junction had 7 bases not matched to a gene; V was cut back by 6 bases and J by 3 bases. Germline CDR1 is SEHNR and CDR2 is FQNEAQ (reference sequence). This CDR3 has 15 amino acids. This CDR3 is CASRFGQGRTDTQYF. CDR3 bases: TGTGCCAGCAGGTTCGGACAGGGGAGGACAGATACGCAGTATTTT.

The rearrangement joins TRBV15 to TRBJ2-1; the match to TRBD1 covers 7 bases. Trimming removed 8 bases from V and 6 bases from J; junction bases left unmatched: 13. Germline assignment: CDR1 LNHNV and CDR2 YYDKDF (reference sequence). There are 15 residues in the CDR3. This chain's CDR3 is CATSPRGTASNEQFF. CDR3 in DNA: TGTGCCACCTCCCCCCGTGGGACAGCGTCCAATGAGCAGTTCTTC.

This rearrangement joins TRBV7-2 to TRBJ2-1; 14 positions match TRBD2. The CDR3 is made up of 15 amino acids. CDR1 SGHTA and CDR2 FQGNSA come from the germline V gene. V lost 5 bases to trimming and J lost 7 bases; unmatched junction nucleotides: 4. The CDR3 nucleotides read TGTGCCAGCAGCATGGGGACTAGCGGGGGAAATGAGCAGTTCTTC. Translated, it gives CASSMGTSGGNEQFF.

This sequence joins TRBV6-1 and TRBJ2-7; 9 positions match TRBD1. Germline V lookup: CDR1 MNHNS, CDR2 SASEGT. Trimming cost V 8 bases and J 0 bases; bases outside gene matches: 8. The CDR3 covers 15 residues. DNA of the CDR3: TGTGCCAGCCAGTTAGGGACAGGGAGCTCCTACGAGCAGTACTTC. It yields the protein CASQLGTGSSYEQYF.

The gene calls are TRBV6-5 and TRBJ1-6, with 10 bases lining up with TRBD1. The germline gives CDR1 MNHEY, CDR2 SVGAGI. V was pared by 8 bases and J by 10 bases, with 5 bases of the junction left unmatched. The length of the CDR3 is 13 residues. The CDR3 reads CASGDRGYSPLHF. In DNA form, the CDR3 reads TGTGCCAGCGGGGACAGGGGTTACTCACCCCTCCACTTT.